Below, 10 T cell receptor beta chains from the same sample are listed, as sequenced in a study of blood T cell repertoires in COVID-19. Sequencing was performed with immunoSEQ multiplex PCR; in TCRdb, only in-frame clones are kept and a portion is missing. The data show 200,000 to 250,000 clones, around 83% seen once. Source material: peripheral blood. These receptors originate from a man aged 45 to 65 with active or convalescent COVID-19.

This clone has just one count. This chain links TRBV5-6 with TRBJ1-1, with 7 bases aligning to TRBD1. Per germline, CDR1 SGHDT and CDR2 YYEEEE. The J segment lost 9 bases and the V segment lost 4 bases, leaving 18 bases of the junction unmatched. This CDR3 has 16 residues. DNA of the CDR3: TGTGCCAGCAGCCGGAGGGACAGCCTGGGATCCCATCAAGCTTTCTTT. Translated: CASSRRDSLGSHQAFF. The full variable domain, rest sourced from reference TRBV5-6 and TRBJ1-1, is DAGVTQSPTHLIKTRGQQVTLRCSPKSGHDTVSWYQQALGQGPQFIFQYYEEEERQRGNFPDRFSGHQFPNYSSELNVNALLLGDSALYLCASSRRDSLGSHQAFFGQGTRLTVV.

The J gene is TRBJ1-5, the V gene TRBV7-2, with 10 bases fitting TRBD1. From germline, CDR1 is SGHTA and CDR2 FQGNSA. The CDR3 sequence is 15 residues long. V was pared by 5 bases and J by 3 bases, with 4 bases of the junction left unmatched. CDR3 region: CASSGTGAYNQPQHF. CDR3 nucleotides: TGTGCCAGCAGCGGGACAGGGGCCTACAATCAGCCCCAGCATTTT.

The V and J genes are TRBV28 and TRBJ1-1; D is possibly TRBD1 (6 bases). CDR1 and CDR2 (germline): MDHEN, SYDVKM. V gave up 3 bases and J gave up 11 bases, with 16 bases separating them. The CDR3 is 13 amino acids. CDR3 protein: CASSLLGAAQAFF. CDR3 nucleotide sequence: TGTGCCAGCAGTTTGTTGGGGGCCGCCCAGGCTTTCTTT.

V and J are TRBV24-1 and TRBJ2-5; 7 nucleotides align to TRBD1. The germline CDR1 and CDR2 sequences are KGHDR and SFDVKD. The CDR3 extends over 15 amino acids. V trimming: 0 bases; J trimming: 4 bases; junction bases outside the gene matches: 4. The CDR3 nucleotides read TGTGCCACCAGTGATTTGACAGGGGATAGAGAGACCCAGTACTTC. It encodes CATSDLTGDRETQYF.

On this clone: The sample contains more than one DNA sequence encoding this CDR3. The rearrangement links TRBV5-6 to TRBJ2-4; TRBD2 is a possible D gene (5 bases). The V end was cut by 4 bases, the J end by 0 bases, with 8 bases between. Germline assignment: CDR1 SGHDT and CDR2 YYEEEE. The length of the CDR3 is 14 residues. The CDR3 DNA reads as TGTGCCAGCAGCCTTGGACTAGCCAAAAACATTCAGTACTTC. Translation gives CASSLGLAKNIQYF.

This rearrangement joins TRBV4-3 to TRBJ2-7; D unresolved. The V end lost 0 bases, the J end lost 0 bases, and 24 bases lay between the germline ends. The germline V gene has CDR1 LGHNA and CDR2 YSLEER. The CDR3 has 20 residues. CDR3 sequence: CASSQDVFGLGRPVSYEQYF. The DNA for the CDR3 is TGCGCCAGCAGCCAAGATGTTTTCGGATTGGGCCGACCTGTCTCCTACGAGCAGTACTTC.

For this clone: No DNA is shown, since the ends of the CDR3 on it are uncertain; the CDR3 is the one TCRdb lists. The rearrangement links TRBV21-1 to TRBJ2-7; TRBD1 was called by the table and not checked on the DNA. TRBV21-1 is a listed pseudogene. The CDR3 is 20 residues long, counting both termini. CDR3 protein: CASSKAHLWGTGNRSYEQYV.

This chain uses TRBV27 with TRBJ2-7; 7 bases match TRBD1. The CDR3 runs to 14 residues. V trimming: 5 bases; J trimming: 3 bases; junction bases outside the gene matches: 7. Germline CDR1 reads MNHEY; CDR2 reads SMNVEV (reference sequence). CDR3 DNA: TGTGCCAGCAGTCTCCTGGACAGGCACTACGAGCAGTACTTC. Amino acids: CASSLLDRHYEQYF.

The chain recombines TRBV19 with TRBJ2-1, with 14 bases matching TRBD2. Per the germline V gene, CDR1 is LNHDA and CDR2 is SQIVND (reference sequence). Losses at the gene ends were 5 bases for V and 7 bases for J; bases not matched to a gene: 10. CDR3 length: 17 amino acids. As DNA, the CDR3 is TGTGCCAGTAGTCCAACGGGACTAGCGGGAGCGGGGAATGAGCAGTTCTTC. Encoded protein: CASSPTGLAGAGNEQFF.

The chain joins TRBV6-2 or TRBV6-3 to TRBJ2-1; TRBD2 matches 9 bases. Looked up from germline, CDR1 is MNHEY and CDR2 is SVGEGT. J lost 0 bases, V lost 0 bases, and 15 bases had no gene match. The CDR3 loop spans 21 amino acids. The DNA of the CDR3 is TGTGCCAGCAGTTACTCAAGGTGGGGTTTAGCGGGAGTCCCCTCCTACAATGAGCAGTTCTTC. It is translated as CASSYSRWGLAGVPSYNEQFF.